The clone carrying this T cell receptor beta chain has at least ten counts. TCRdb analysed the PCR reads with MiXCR anew, one entry per CDR3 protein. This table has over 600,000 distinct CDR3 sequences, approximately 20% appearing once. The sample originates from a study of molecular identifiers for immune sequencing clone quantification. The CDR3 consists of 16 residues. Germline CDR1 reads GTSNPN; CDR2 reads SVGIG (reference sequence). V gave up 0 bases and J gave up 2 bases; unmatched junction bases: 8. The sequence was collected from a human donor in good health. Some libraries in this study had Jurkat cell RNA spiked in. The chain is built from TRBV30 and TRBJ2-5; 8 positions match TRBD2. Specimen: naive CD8+ T cells from blood, with Jurkat cell RNA spiked in. Regarding subset: FACS-sorted CD8+CD4-CCR7+CD45RA+ naive T cells. CDR3 DNA sequence: TGTGCCTGGAGTGTACTTGGCGGGGGGATTCAAGAGACCCAGTACTTC. This encodes CAWSVLGGGIQETQYF.